The 27 T cell receptor beta chains below all came from one sample that was sequenced in a study of graft-versus-host responses after intestinal transplantation. Profiled with immunoSEQ multiplex PCR; TCRdb holds only in-frame clones, not every one. The table has around 130,000 clones, about 92% seen once. These receptors are not linked to any known antigen. The sample consisted of unstimulated CD4+ T cells sorted from spleen or lymph node cells, taken before intestinal transplant. The receptor set was obtained from a human donor who received an intestinal transplant.

This sequence joins TRBV6-1 and TRBJ2-1; TRBD1 matches at 9 bases. CDR3 length: 14 amino acids. CDR1 and CDR2 (germline): MNHNS, SASEGT. V shed 8 bases and J 8 bases; nucleotides not matched to a gene: 10. The CDR3 nucleotides read TGTGCCAGCTCCGGGACAGGGTTGCAAGATGAGCAGTTCTTC. This codes for CASSGTGLQDEQFF.

The chain uses TRBV5-4 and TRBJ1-1; D uncertain. CDR3 length: 13 residues. The V end lost 4 bases, the J end lost 1 base, and 8 bases lay between the germline ends. Germline CDR1 is SGHNT and CDR2 is YYREEE (reference sequence). The CDR3 coding sequence is TGTGCCAGCAGCCCCCGCCCGAACACTGAAGCTTTCTTT. It codes for CASSPRPNTEAFF.

This chain joins TRBV2 and TRBJ1-5, with TRBD1 matching 7 bases. Looked up from germline, CDR1 is SNHLY and CDR2 is FYNNEI. The CDR3 length is 16 residues. V gave up 1 base and J gave up 5 bases; unmatched junction bases: 8. DNA for the CDR3: TGTGCCAGCAGTGAAGGGGACAGACAGGGCGATCAGCCCCAGCATTTT. Its protein product is CASSEGDRQGDQPQHF. Full variable domain (rest looked up from reference TRBV2 and TRBJ1-5): EPEVTQTPSHQVTQMGQEVILRCVPISNHLYFYWYRQILGQKVEFLVSFYNNEISEKSEIFDDQFSVERPDGSNFTLKIRSTKLEDSAMYFCASSEGDRQGDQPQHFGDGTRLSIL.

The gene calls are TRBV4-1 and TRBJ1-1; weak D call: TRBD1 (5 bases). In germline, CDR1 is MGHRA, CDR2 YSYEKL. The CDR3 runs 14 residues. Deletions cut 7 bases from V and 5 bases from J, with 17 bases between. CDR3 sequence (DNA): TGCGCCAGCACTCTAGGCCGGGGGGGTACTGAAGCTTTCTTT. Amino acid sequence: CASTLGRGGTEAFF.

The V gene is TRBV15, the J gene TRBJ2-3, with TRBD2 matching over 8 bases. Germline V lookup: CDR1 LNHNV, CDR2 YYDKDF (reference sequence). CDR3 length: 19 amino acids. V gave up 0 bases and J gave up 4 bases; unmatched junction bases: 15. CDR3 DNA sequence: TGTGCCACCAGCAGAGATCGGCTTTGGGCGGGGGGTCGCCCAGATACGCAGTATTTT. Translated, it gives CATSRDRLWAGGRPDTQYF.

This sequence joins TRBV12-5 and TRBJ1-4, with D perhaps TRBD1 (5 bases). The germline CDR1 and CDR2 sequences are LGHNT and FRNRAP. The CDR3 covers 13 residues. The V and J ends lost 7 bases and 7 bases respectively, with 13 bases between them. The CDR3 is CASDNGAAEKLFF. The CDR3 coding sequence is TGTGCTAGTGACAACGGGGCGGCTGAAAAACTGTTTTTT.

This clone was seen just once. The chain has TRBV7-8 and TRBJ1-4, with 7 bases matching TRBD1. J gave up 6 bases and V 6 bases, and 7 bases lay outside the gene matches. CDR1 and CDR2 from the germline V gene are SGHVS and FQNEAQ. The CDR3 extends over 14 amino acids. The CDR3 loop reads CASRPAGGDEKLFF. The CDR3, as DNA: TGTGCCAGCAGGCCTGCAGGGGGAGATGAAAAACTGTTTTTT.

This clone has only a few counts. V and J are TRBV5-1 and TRBJ1-4; TRBD1 aligns across 8 bases. CDR3 length equals 14 residues. Trimming at V came to 4 bases and at J to 6 bases, leaving 5 bases not matched to a gene. Germline CDR1 and CDR2: SGHRS and YFSETQ. The CDR3 spells CASSIGQGDEKLFF. CDR3 bases: TGCGCCAGCAGCATCGGACAGGGAGATGAAAAACTGTTTTTT.

This chain links TRBV25-1 with TRBJ2-5; possibly TRBD1 or TRBD2 for D (5 bases each). The germline CDR1 and CDR2 sequences are MGHDK and SYGVNS. V shed 8 bases and J shed 4 bases, with 20 bases lying between them. This CDR3 comprises 15 residues. The CDR3 sequence is CASREATTRGETQYF. The CDR3 DNA follows: TGTGCCAGCCGAGAAGCGACGACGAGGGGAGAGACCCAGTACTTC.

The J gene is TRBJ1-5, the V gene TRBV2; no reliable D call. The CDR3 length is 14 residues. CDR1 is SNHLY, CDR2 FYNNEI, per germline. V dropped 4 bases and J dropped 0 bases, with 7 bases sitting between them. CDR3 nucleotide sequence: TGTGCCAGCAGTGTAGGGAATAGCAATCAGCCCCAGCATTTT. The encoded protein is CASSVGNSNQPQHF.

The CDR3 region has the DNA TGTGCCAGCAGCCTAGCTACTGTCACTGAAGCTTTCTTT. This codes for CASSLATVTEAFF. The rearrangement uses TRBV5-6 and TRBJ1-1, with D hard to call. CDR1 and CDR2 from the germline V gene are SGHDT and YYEEEE. Trimming removed 4 bases from V and 4 bases from J, with 11 bases in between. The CDR3 spans 13 residues.

This sequence joins TRBV7-9 and TRBJ2-3; 8 bases map to TRBD2. CDR3 length: 15 residues. The germline CDR1 and CDR2 sequences are SEHNR and FQNEAQ (reference sequence). Trimming removed 3 bases from V and 3 bases from J; junction bases left unmatched: 5. In DNA, the CDR3 is TGTGCCAGCAGCTTTCCCGGGACTAGAACAGATACGCAGTATTTT. Amino acids: CASSFPGTRTDTQYF.

This clone showed up just a few times. The chain couples TRBV10-2 to TRBJ2-7, with D perhaps TRBD1 (6 bases). The CDR3 totals 14 residues. Per the germline V gene, CDR1 is WSHSY and CDR2 is SAAADI. V gave up 10 bases and J gave up 0 bases, with 16 bases separating them. In DNA, the CDR3 is TGCGCCACTTTCGAGCCAGGGGCCTCCTACGAGCAGTACTTC. Its translation: CATFEPGASYEQYF.

The CDR3 loop reads CASSLGGHGGRGNTIYF. DNA for the CDR3: TGTGCCAGCAGCTTGGGGGGACATGGAGGGAGAGGAAACACCATATATTTT. J is TRBJ1-3 and V is TRBV5-4, with a weak D call TRBD1 (6 bases). The CDR3 spans 17 residues. From germline, CDR1 is SGHNT and CDR2 YYREEE (reference sequence). Trimming cost V 0 bases and J 4 bases, with 17 bases left between them.

This chain joins TRBV2 and TRBJ1-2; D is unresolved. CDR3 length: 15 amino acids. Germline V gives CDR1 SNHLY, CDR2 FYNNEI. Trimming removed 3 bases from V and 5 bases from J, with 16 bases in between. CDR3: CASSDGRNPSYGYTF. The CDR3 DNA reads TGTGCCAGCAGTGATGGCAGAAACCCTTCTTATGGCTACACCTTC.

The chain is built from TRBV4-1 and TRBJ1-1; TRBD1 matches at 8 bases. Trimming took 1 base from V and 2 from J; bases not matched to a gene: 9. This CDR3 is built from 17 residues. In germline, CDR1 is MGHRA, CDR2 YSYEKL. The CDR3 nucleotides are TGCGCCAGCAGCCAAGGACCTCCGGGACAGGTAAACACTGAAGCTTTCTTT. It translates to CASSQGPPGQVNTEAFF.

This chain uses TRBV5-1 with TRBJ2-1; the D is unclear. The CDR3 spans 12 residues. The germline V and J ends were trimmed by 2 bases and 3 bases, with 3 bases remaining between them. Germline V gene sequence: CDR1 SGHRS, CDR2 YFSETQ. The CDR3 DNA follows: TGCGCCAGCAGCTTTATCTACAATGAGCAGTTCTTC. The encoded protein is CASSFIYNEQFF. Variable domain in full (rest from reference TRBV5-1 and TRBJ2-1): KAGVTQTPRYLIKTRGQQVTLSCSPISGHRSVSWYQQTPGQGLQFLFEYFSETQRNKGNFPGRFSGRQFSNSRSEMNVSTLELGDSALYLCASSFIYNEQFFGPGTRLTVL.

The rearrangement joins TRBV7-9 to TRBJ2-5, with unresolved D. Between the trimmed V and J ends, which lost 2 bases and 2 bases, there was a span of 6 bases. The germline V gene has CDR1 SEHNR and CDR2 FQNEAQ (reference sequence). This CDR3 has 13 residues. CDR3 sequence: CASSLQEQETQYF. The CDR3 bases are TGTGCCAGCAGCTTACAGGAACAAGAGACCCAGTACTTC.

V gene TRBV11-2 combines with J gene TRBJ2-5; TRBD2 agrees at 7 bases. V trimming: 2 bases; J trimming: 1 base; junction bases outside the gene matches: 4. The CDR3 spans 15 residues. In germline, CDR1 is SGHAT, CDR2 FQNNGV. The CDR3 loop reads CASSLLGLGQETQYF. The CDR3 DNA sequence: TGTGCCAGCAGCTTATTAGGACTAGGCCAAGAGACCCAGTACTTC.

The V call is TRBV5-1, the J call TRBJ1-2; D is ambiguous. V was pared by 3 bases and J by 6 bases, with 15 bases between. The CDR3 covers 14 residues. Germline V gene sequence: CDR1 SGHRS, CDR2 YFSETQ. The CDR3 DNA is TGCGCCAGCAGCTCGGACGGAGTTTTGGATGGCTACACCTTC. Encoded protein: CASSSDGVLDGYTF.

This chain connects TRBV7-8 to TRBJ2-1; D is unclear. The CDR3 loop spans 14 amino acids. Germline CDR1 and CDR2: SGHVS and FQNEAQ. Trimming removed 1 base from V and 0 bases from J, with 4 bases in between. The CDR3 coding sequence is TGTGCCAGCAGCTTAGACCGCTCCTACAATGAGCAGTTCTTC. Its protein is CASSLDRSYNEQFF.

The genes are TRBV4-1 and TRBJ1-5; the D gene is possibly TRBD1 (5 bases). V shed 0 bases and J shed 5 bases, with 14 bases lying between them. Germline CDR1 and CDR2: MGHRA and YSYEKL. The CDR3 spans 16 residues. Here the CDR3 DNA reads TGCGCCAGCAGCCAAGATGTAGGGGCAGGGTATCAGCCCCAGCATTTT. Protein: CASSQDVGAGYQPQHF.

This chain uses TRBV23-1 with TRBJ1-5; unclear D gene. TRBV23-1 is an open reading frame, and its role is uncertain. The CDR3 contains 17 residues. Between the trimmed V and J ends, which lost 0 bases and 7 bases, there was a span of 19 bases. The CDR3 DNA sequence: TGCGCCAGCAGTCAATCGGGAGGTCCCCGGGGAAGACAGCCCCAGCATTTT. Its translation: CASSQSGGPRGRQPQHF.

The V gene is TRBV5-1, the J gene TRBJ2-2; 11 bases match TRBD2. Per germline, CDR1 SGHRS and CDR2 YFSETQ. This CDR3 spans 15 amino acids. V trimming: 3 bases; J trimming: 4 bases; junction bases outside the gene matches: 2. CDR3 coding DNA: TGCGCCAGCAGCTCGGGACTAGCGGCCACCGGGGAGCTGTTTTTT. This codes for CASSSGLAATGELFF.

The rearrangement links TRBV4-1 to TRBJ2-7, with D possibly being TRBD1 (9 bases). CDR3 length: 17 residues. Trimming took off 2 bases at V and 9 bases at J, with 26 bases between the two ends. Germline loops: CDR1 MGHRA, CDR2 YSYEKL. The CDR3 DNA sequence: TGCGCCAGCAGCCAACCTCGGGGGGGACAGGGTGGGAAGGTGCAGTACTTC. Protein sequence: CASSQPRGGQGGKVQYF.

This chain links TRBV7-8 with TRBJ1-1; 8 bases match TRBD1. Trimming removed 4 bases from V and 6 bases from J; junction bases left unmatched: 1. Germline V lookup: CDR1 SGHVS, CDR2 FQNEAQ. This CDR3 has 12 residues. CDR3 nucleotide sequence: TGTGCCAGCAGCTCGACAGGGGCTGAAGCTTTCTTT. It is translated as CASSSTGAEAFF.

The count of this clone is one. The chain has TRBV6-5 and TRBJ1-1; D perhaps matches TRBD1 (5 bases). The ends were cut back, 0 bases at V and 1 base at J, with 9 bases in the middle. The CDR3 is 15 amino acids. Germline CDR1 MNHEY, CDR2 SVGAGI. CDR3 region: CASSYSTEPNTEAFF. The DNA for the CDR3 is TGTGCCAGCAGTTACTCGACAGAGCCGAACACTGAAGCTTTCTTT.